The sequence of this T cell receptor (beta chain) was determined in a study of T cell responses to AZD1222 COVID-19 vaccine. General study findings and limits: Among those given AZD1222, only 6 or 7 were seropositive at baseline. White British people made up most donors, females outnumbered males, and clonal diversity was possibly underestimated. Receipt of two AZD1222 doses was followed by a rise in Spike-specific TCR breadth and depth.

Comment on this clone: Its antigen is still unknown.

The protocol was immunoSEQ multiplex PCR, while the TCRdb copy is restricted to in-frame clones and leaves out a portion. The sample holds 110,000 to 150,000 clones, over 75% seen once. This CDR3 has 14 residues. Trimming removed 4 bases at V and 6 bases at J, with 15 bases between. The V gene's germline CDR1 is KGHSH and CDR2 LQKENI. The source is an adult in good health. This rearrangement joins TRBV18 to TRBJ1-1, with a weak D call TRBD1 (6 bases). Sequences were derived from peripheral blood, sampled on day 0 of AZD1222 vaccination. CDR3: CASSLKQGGAEAFF. The CDR3 DNA reads as TGTGCCAGCTCACTTAAACAGGGCGGGGCTGAAGCTTTCTTT.